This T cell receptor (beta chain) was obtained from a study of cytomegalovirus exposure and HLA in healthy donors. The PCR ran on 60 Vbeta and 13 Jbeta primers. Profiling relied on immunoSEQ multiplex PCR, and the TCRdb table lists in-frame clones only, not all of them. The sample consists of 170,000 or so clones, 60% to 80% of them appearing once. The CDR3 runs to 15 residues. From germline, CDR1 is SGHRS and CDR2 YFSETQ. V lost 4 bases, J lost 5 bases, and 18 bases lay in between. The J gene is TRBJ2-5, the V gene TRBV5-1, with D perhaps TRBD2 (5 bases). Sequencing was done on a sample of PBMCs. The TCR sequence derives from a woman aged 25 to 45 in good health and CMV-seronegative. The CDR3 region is CASSPRTPSGETQYF. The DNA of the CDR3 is TGCGCCAGCAGCCCCCGGACTCCTAGTGGGGAGACCCAGTACTTC. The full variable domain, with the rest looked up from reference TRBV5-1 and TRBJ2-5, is KAGVTQTPRYLIKTRGQQVTLSCSPISGHRSVSWYQQTPGQGLQFLFEYFSETQRNKGNFPGRFSGRQFSNSRSEMNVSTLELGDSALYLCASSPRTPSGETQYFGPGTRLLVL.